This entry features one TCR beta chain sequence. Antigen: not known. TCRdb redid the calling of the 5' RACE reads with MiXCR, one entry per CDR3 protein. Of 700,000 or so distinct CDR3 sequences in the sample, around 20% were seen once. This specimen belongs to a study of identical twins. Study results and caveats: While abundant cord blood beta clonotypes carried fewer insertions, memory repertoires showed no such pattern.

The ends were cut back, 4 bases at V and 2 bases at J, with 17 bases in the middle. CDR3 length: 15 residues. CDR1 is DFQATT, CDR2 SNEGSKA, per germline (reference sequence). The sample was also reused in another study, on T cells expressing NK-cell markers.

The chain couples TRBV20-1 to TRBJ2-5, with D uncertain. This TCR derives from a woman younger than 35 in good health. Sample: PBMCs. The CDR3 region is CSATPSTRRQETQYF. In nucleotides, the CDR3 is TGCAGTGCTACCCCTTCTACTCGGCGGCAAGAGACCCAGTACTTC.